The 4 T cell receptor beta chains reported below all come from one sample, sequenced in a study of brain metastases from non-small cell lung cancer (dated by TCRdb to the late 2010s). The library was obtained by the immunoSEQ multiplex PCR assay. In TCRdb, the immuneACCESS table is reduced to in-frame sequences with V and J assigned. These tables do not hold every clone; where another copy was compared, an unresolved V gene accounts for under half, and the others remain unexplained. This sample has about 5,000 clones in its table, and over 75% of those were observed once. The ten largest clonotypes hold 10% to 15% of the sample. The source material was tissue from a brain metastasis. The sample's cell subset or site, from its label and the paper: resected brain metastasis paired with primary lung tumor. The receptors stem from a donor aged 40 or older with non-small cell lung cancer.

The J gene is TRBJ2-7, the V gene TRBV6-2 or TRBV6-3; D is possibly TRBD1 (5 bases). With 1 base removed from V and 7 bases from J, the gap between germline ends came to 11 bases. CDR3 length equals 13 residues. Germline V gene data show CDR1 as MNHEY and CDR2 as SVGEGT. The chain's CDR3 is CASSYWQGGEQYF. The CDR3 nucleotides are TGTGCCAGCAGTTACTGGCAGGGCGGTGAGCAGTACTTC.

A few counts support this clone. The V gene is TRBV6-4, the J gene TRBJ1-5, with D unresolved. Germline V gene data show CDR1 as MRHNA and CDR2 as SNTAGT. Trimming shortened V by 2 bases and J by 0 bases, and 5 bases separated the two germline ends. The CDR3 contains 14 residues. This chain's CDR3 is CASSDGNSNQPQHF. The CDR3 DNA reads TGTGCCAGCAGTGACGGCAATAGCAATCAGCCCCAGCATTTT.

The J gene is TRBJ2-1, the V gene TRBV6-4, with unresolved D. The V and J ends lost 0 bases and 10 bases respectively, with 13 bases between them. The CDR3 is made up of 14 amino acids. Germline lookup yields CDR1 MRHNA and CDR2 SNTAGT. CDR3 residues: CASSDSGESREQFF. The CDR3 nucleotides are TGTGCCAGCAGTGACTCTGGCGAGTCAAGAGAGCAGTTCTTC.

The chain carries TRBV18 and TRBJ2-1; the D gene is possibly TRBD1 (6 bases). This CDR3 has 13 residues. V was clipped by 1 base and J by 9 bases, with 10 bases between them. Germline values: CDR1 KGHSH, CDR2 LQKENI. The CDR3 bases are TGTGCCAGCTCACCACTCCCAGGGGTTGAGCAGTTCTTC. Its translation: CASSPLPGVEQFF.